The next 14 T cell receptor beta chains were all read from a single sample in a study of T cell responses to AZD1222 COVID-19 vaccine. Using immunoSEQ multiplex PCR, the repertoire was profiled, and TCRdb retains in-frame clones only, with some absent. The table includes 100,000 to 150,000 clones, more than 70% detected once. The material sequenced was peripheral blood, taken on day 0 of AZD1222 vaccination. These TCRs come from an adult in good health.

In DNA, the CDR3 is TGCGCCAGCAGCCTGACAGCCGGACAAACGGGGGGGCCTGACATTCAGTACTTC. It is translated as CASSLTAGQTGGPDIQYF. The V gene is TRBV5-1, the J gene TRBJ2-4; 8 bases agree with TRBD2. Germline CDR1 reads SGHRS; CDR2 reads YFSETQ. The CDR3 loop spans 18 amino acids. The V gene end was trimmed by 4 bases and the J gene end by 8 bases; junction bases not matched to a gene: 20.

This clone ranks as medium-sized (0.01 to 0.1%). The chain recombines TRBV9 with TRBJ2-7; 9 nucleotides agree with TRBD1. The CDR3 totals 13 residues. Trimming at V came to 1 base and at J to 9 bases, leaving 5 bases not matched to a gene. The germline gives CDR1 SGDLS, CDR2 YYNGEE. CDR3 residues: CASSVYETGGQYF. The CDR3 DNA sequence: TGTGCCAGCAGCGTATATGAGACAGGGGGGCAGTACTTC.

The chain joins TRBV21-1 to TRBJ2-2; the table's D gene call, TRBD1, was not cross checked with the DNA. TRBV21-1 is deemed a pseudogene. CDR3 size: 13 residues. The DNA of the CDR3 is TGTGCCAGCAGCAAGTGGGCCGGCGGGGAGCTGTTTTTT. This codes for CASSKWAGGELFF.

The gene calls are TRBV7-2 and TRBJ1-4, with 8 nucleotides matching TRBD1. Germline lookup yields CDR1 SGHTA and CDR2 FQGNSA. The CDR3 contains 13 residues. The junction had 5 bases not matched to a gene; V was cut back by 6 bases and J by 8 bases. This CDR3 reads CASRPGGGEKLFF. CDR3 sequence (DNA): TGTGCCAGCAGACCAGGGGGCGGAGAAAAACTGTTTTTT.

The CDR3 DNA follows: TGCGCCAGCAGCTTGGGTCTTTCGAACACTGAAGCTTTCTTT. Its protein is CASSLGLSNTEAFF. V is TRBV5-1 and J is TRBJ1-1; D remains unclear. V was clipped by 0 bases and J by 1 base, with 7 bases between them. The germline V gene has CDR1 SGHRS and CDR2 YFSETQ. The CDR3 totals 14 residues.

V and J are TRBV6-5 and TRBJ2-2, with D tentatively TRBD2 (5 bases). Trimming took 0 bases from V and 4 from J, leaving 6 bases between them. This CDR3 has 14 amino acids. The germline V gene encodes CDR1 MNHEY and CDR2 SVGAGI. The DNA of the CDR3 is TGTGCCAGCAGTTACTCTCGGGGCACCGGGGAGCTGTTTTTT. It encodes CASSYSRGTGELFF.

The chain uses TRBV6-1 and TRBJ1-1; tentatively, D is TRBD1 (5 bases). The CDR3 runs 14 residues. V shed 3 bases and J shed 5 bases, with 13 bases lying between them. Germline V CDR1 and CDR2: MNHNS, SASEGT. CDR3 in amino acids: CASSDRTPLTEAFF. CDR3 DNA sequence: TGTGCCAGCAGTGATCGGACACCCCTGACTGAAGCTTTCTTT.

This clone was seen only once. The gene calls are TRBV6-5 and TRBJ1-4; D perhaps matches TRBD1 (5 bases). The germline V and J ends were trimmed by 6 bases and 0 bases, with 11 bases remaining between them. Germline V gene sequence: CDR1 MNHEY, CDR2 SVGAGI. This CDR3 has 15 amino acids. The CDR3 DNA reads TGTGCCAGCAGGCAGGGCTCTGCAACTAATGAAAAACTGTTTTTT. Protein product: CASRQGSATNEKLFF.

In its sample, this clone was seen a few times. The gene calls are TRBV28 and TRBJ2-7, with 10 bases that match TRBD1. CDR3 length equals 14 residues. After removal of 6 bases from V and 5 bases from J, the junction contained 7 bases not matched to a gene. Germline V gene sequence: CDR1 MDHEN, CDR2 SYDVKM. The CDR3 DNA is TGTGCCAGCAGCGAGGGACAGGGGAAAAACGAGCAGTACTTC. It yields the protein CASSEGQGKNEQYF.

This chain uses TRBV28 with TRBJ1-1; TRBD1 aligns across 8 bases. The length of the CDR3 is 14 residues. Trimming took 5 bases from V and 6 from J; bases not matched to a gene: 8. Germline V gene lookup returns CDR1 MDHEN and CDR2 SYDVKM. CDR3 DNA: TGTGCCAGCAGTCCCCGCAGGGGGCAGGCTGAAGCTTTCTTT. Amino acid sequence: CASSPRRGQAEAFF.

V is TRBV5-5 and J is TRBJ2-7; D gene unclear. This CDR3 contains 13 residues. The germline V and J ends were trimmed by 0 bases and 3 bases, with 7 bases remaining between them. Germline V gives CDR1 SGHKS, CDR2 YYEKEE (reference sequence). CDR3 coding DNA: TGTGCCAGCAGCTTGGGACTTCACTACGAGCAGTACTTC. Translated: CASSLGLHYEQYF.

The rearrangement links TRBV3-1 (or the pseudogene TRBV3-2) to TRBJ2-5, with D perhaps being TRBD1 or TRBD2 (5 bases each). From germline, CDR1 is LGHDT and CDR2 YNNKEL (reference sequence). Trimming took 3 bases from V and 4 from J, leaving 15 bases between them. CDR3 size: 15 residues. CDR3 protein: CASSQDIGKGETQYF. The CDR3 DNA follows: TGTGCCAGCAGCCAGGACATCGGGAAGGGAGAGACCCAGTACTTC.

The chain carries TRBV21-1 and TRBJ1-5; no DNA check was done on the table's D call, TRBD1. TRBV21-1 is a pseudogene locus. The CDR3 runs 15 residues. CDR3 coding DNA: TGTGCCAGCAGCACCCTCGACAGGGGCAATCAGCCCCAGCATTTT. Protein: CASSTLDRGNQPQHF.

V is TRBV28 and J is TRBJ1-4; tentatively, D is TRBD1 (5 bases). The CDR3 is 12 amino acids. Germline loops: CDR1 MDHEN, CDR2 SYDVKM. Trimming removed 8 bases from V and 14 bases from J, with 18 bases in between. Written as DNA, the CDR3 is TGTGCCAGCGGGTCTGACAGTCCAAAGCTGTTTTTT. This codes for CASGSDSPKLFF.